Shown below are 30 T cell receptor beta chains from a single sample sequenced in a study of T-cell memory formation after mild COVID-19. MiXCR was run by TCRdb on the 5' RACE reads, yielding one entry per CDR3 protein. The sample contains about 200,000 distinct CDR3 sequences, 9.5% of which appear only once. The material sequenced was PBMCs or a T cell subset sorted from them (not recorded which). The receptors shown here come from a man aged 18 to 35 who had mild COVID-19 (a few samples of this study predate the infection). Cell type and time point are not known.

The chain is built from TRBV7-2 and TRBJ1-1; possibly TRBD1 for D (5 bases). V gave up 7 bases and J gave up 0 bases, with 15 bases separating them. The CDR3 runs 15 residues. Per germline, CDR1 SGHTA and CDR2 FQGNSA. The CDR3, as DNA: TGTGCCAGCATCTCCCGAGGGACCGTGAACACTGAAGCTTTCTTT. It specifies CASISRGTVNTEAFF.

This clonotype occurred a few times. V gene TRBV7-2 combines with J gene TRBJ2-3, with D possibly being TRBD1 (5 bases). The germline V gene has CDR1 SGHTA and CDR2 FQGNSA. Trimming removed 5 bases from V and 2 bases from J, with 11 bases in between. The CDR3 sequence is 14 residues long. The CDR3 nucleotides read TGTGCCAGCAGCACCCGGACATCCACAGATACGCAGTATTTT. Translated, it gives CASSTRTSTDTQYF.

The chain is built from TRBV6-5 and TRBJ2-3, with 7 positions matching TRBD2. J lost 2 bases, V lost 7 bases, and 9 bases had no gene match. The CDR3 totals 15 residues. Germline V CDR1 and CDR2: MNHEY, SVGAGI. The CDR3 coding sequence is TGTGCCAGCACCCAGAGCGCGGGAGCCACAGATACGCAGTATTTT. This gives the protein CASTQSAGATDTQYF.

This clonotype was detected ten times or more. The chain couples TRBV2 to TRBJ2-7; D gene uncertain. CDR3 length equals 12 residues. Between the trimmed V and J ends, which lost 3 bases and 4 bases, there was a span of 7 bases. Germline V gives CDR1 SNHLY, CDR2 FYNNEI. CDR3 bases: TGTGCCAGCAGTGAGGAACGGTACGAGCAGTACGTC. Translation gives CASSEERYEQYV.

The rearrangement links TRBV6-1 to TRBJ2-7, with D tentatively TRBD2 (6 bases). Germline V gives CDR1 MNHNS, CDR2 SASEGT. The CDR3 covers 14 residues. The V gene lost 3 bases and the J gene lost 0 bases, with 9 bases spanning the gap. CDR3 region: CASSESGGSYEQYV. CDR3 sequence (DNA): TGTGCCAGCAGTGAGTCCGGGGGCTCCTACGAGCAGTACGTC.

The chain uses TRBV25-1 and TRBJ2-3; D unresolved. This CDR3 is built from 14 residues. Trimming left V 4 bases short and J 7 bases short, with 15 bases between. In germline, CDR1 is MGHDK, CDR2 SYGVNS. The CDR3 loop is CASSVMGTANTQYF. In DNA, the CDR3 is TGTGCCAGCAGTGTAATGGGAACGGCCAATACGCAGTATTTT. The whole variable domain, filled in from reference TRBV25-1 and TRBJ2-3, reads EADIYQTPRYLVIGTGKKITLECSQTMGHDKMYWYQQDPGMELHLIHYSYGVNSTEKGDLSSESTVSRIRTEHFPLTLESARPSHTSQYLCASSVMGTANTQYFGPGTRLTVL.

This clonotype has more than one count but fewer than ten. The chain has TRBV28 and TRBJ2-7; TRBD1 matches 10 bases. Germline V CDR1 and CDR2: MDHEN, SYDVKM. There are 12 residues in the CDR3. V shed 6 bases and J 6 bases; nucleotides not matched to a gene: 2. The chain's CDR3 is CASSWTGGEQYV. In DNA, the CDR3 is TGTGCCAGCAGCTGGACAGGGGGCGAGCAGTACGTC.

The V and J genes are TRBV5-1 and TRBJ1-1; 9 bases are shared with TRBD1. The CDR3 is 17 residues long. Germline CDR1 is SGHRS and CDR2 is YFSETQ. Losses at the gene ends were 3 bases for V and 0 bases for J; bases not matched to a gene: 9. The CDR3, as DNA: TGCGCCAGCAGCTCCCAGGGACAGGGCCTCATGAACACTGAAGCTTTCTTT. This encodes CASSSQGQGLMNTEAFF.

The chain employs TRBV3-1 and TRBJ2-1; D is unclear. The CDR3 covers 12 residues. Trimming cost V 0 bases and J 8 bases, with 5 bases left between them. Looked up from germline, CDR1 is LGHDT and CDR2 is YNNKEL (reference sequence). CDR3 bases: TGTGCCAGCAGCCAAGAGTTGTATGAGCAGTTCTTC. This codes for CASSQELYEQFF.

In its sample, this clonotype was seen a few times. J is TRBJ2-4 and V is TRBV12-3 or TRBV12-4; possible D gene TRBD2, 5 bases. Trimming removed 6 bases from V and 7 bases from J, with 13 bases in between. The CDR3 has 13 amino acids. The DNA for the CDR3 is TGTGCCAGCAGACGAGACGGAGGTAACATTCAGTACTTC. This codes for CASRRDGGNIQYF.

This clonotype was detected only a few times. This chain connects TRBV10-3 to TRBJ2-1; 8 bases are shared with TRBD1. V lost 6 bases to trimming and J lost 9 bases; unmatched junction nucleotides: 10. The germline CDR1 and CDR2 sequences are ENHRY and SYGVKD. The CDR3 consists of 14 residues. This chain's CDR3 is CAIRLDRGEGEQFF. As DNA, the CDR3 is TGTGCCATCAGATTAGACAGGGGTGAAGGTGAGCAGTTCTTC.

This clonotype was observed at least ten times. V usage is TRBV5-1 and J usage is TRBJ1-6; the D gene is possibly TRBD1 (5 bases). Trimming removed 4 bases from V and 10 bases from J, with 18 bases in between. Germline V gene lookup returns CDR1 SGHRS and CDR2 YFSETQ. The CDR3 is made up of 15 amino acids. The CDR3, as DNA: TGCGCCAGCAGCCCGGGGGTGAGAGGGGACTCACCCCTCCACTTT. This sequence encodes CASSPGVRGDSPLHF.

V usage is TRBV5-1 and J usage is TRBJ2-1, with D uncertain. CDR3 size: 14 residues. Germline loops: CDR1 SGHRS, CDR2 YFSETQ. V lost 1 base and J lost 5, with 10 bases in between. The CDR3 DNA follows: TGCGCCAGCAGCTTGAGCTGGTTGGACAATGAGCAGTTCTTC. Protein product: CASSLSWLDNEQFF.

This clonotype was picked up a small number of times. The rearrangement uses TRBV11-2 and TRBJ2-2; D remains ambiguous. The V end was cut by 5 bases, the J end by 4 bases, with 14 bases between. The CDR3 runs to 15 residues. CDR1 is SGHAT, CDR2 FQNNGV, per germline. CDR3 sequence reads: CASSPRVAATGELFF. CDR3 sequence (DNA): TGTGCCAGCAGCCCCAGAGTAGCCGCCACCGGGGAGCTGTTTTTT.

Many counts were recorded for this clonotype. This chain joins TRBV5-1 and TRBJ2-1; TRBD1 matches at 8 bases. This CDR3 has 16 residues. The V gene end was trimmed by 6 bases and the J gene end by 6 bases; junction bases not matched to a gene: 14. Per the germline V gene, CDR1 is SGHRS and CDR2 is YFSETQ. CDR3 sequence (DNA): TGCGCCAGCAACCGTAACCCGGAGACAGGGGTCAATGAGCAGTTCTTC. It specifies CASNRNPETGVNEQFF. Using reference TRBV5-1 and TRBJ2-1 for the parts outside the CDR3, the full variable domain is KAGVTQTPRYLIKTRGQQVTLSCSPISGHRSVSWYQQTPGQGLQFLFEYFSETQRNKGNFPGRFSGRQFSNSRSEMNVSTLELGDSALYLCASNRNPETGVNEQFFGPGTRLTVL.

The chain recombines TRBV18 with TRBJ2-1; 12 bases are a match to TRBD2. The germline V gene encodes CDR1 KGHSH and CDR2 LQKENI. J gave up 6 bases and V 6 bases, and 3 bases lay outside the gene matches. This CDR3 comprises 14 residues. In DNA form, the CDR3 reads TGTGCCAGCTCCGGACTAGCGGGGATCAATGAGCAGTTCTTC. Residues: CASSGLAGINEQFF.

This clonotype has a handful of counts. The chain uses TRBV5-1 and TRBJ2-6, with D possibly matching TRBD1 (6 bases). The CDR3 has 17 amino acids. CDR1 SGHRS and CDR2 YFSETQ come from the germline V gene. Between the trimmed V and J ends, which lost 4 bases and 0 bases, there was a span of 14 bases. The CDR3 coding sequence is TGCGCCAGCAGCCTCCAGGACAGCGTCTCTGGGGCCAACGTCCTGACTTTC. Its protein product is CASSLQDSVSGANVLTF.

This chain connects TRBV7-2 to TRBJ2-5; 11 positions agree with TRBD2. The germline V gene has CDR1 SGHTA and CDR2 FQGNSA. V gave up 0 bases and J gave up 4 bases; unmatched junction bases: 1. The CDR3 totals 15 residues. CDR3 residues: CASSLALAGGETQYF. The CDR3 nucleotides read TGTGCCAGCAGCTTAGCTCTAGCGGGGGGAGAGACCCAGTACTTC.

This clonotype was observed a few times. This chain connects TRBV12-3 or TRBV12-4 to TRBJ2-7; 7 positions agree with TRBD1. V lost 10 bases and J lost 0; bases outside the gene matches: 6. This CDR3 has 13 amino acids. The CDR3 sequence: CATTDRVSYEQYF. For the CDR3, the DNA is TGTGCCACAACAGACAGGGTCTCCTACGAGCAGTACTTC.

V gene TRBV29-1 combines with J gene TRBJ2-1; D may be TRBD2 (6 bases). Germline V gene sequence: CDR1 SQVTM, CDR2 ANQGSEA. Trimming took 7 bases from V and 8 from J, leaving 24 bases between them. The CDR3 is 15 residues long. CDR3: CSAPGRASDVDEQFF. CDR3 coding DNA: TGCAGCGCCCCAGGGCGGGCTAGCGATGTCGATGAGCAGTTCTTC.

This clonotype showed up many times. CDR3 in DNA: TGTGCCAGCAGGACTGGACATGTTAGCAATCAGCCCCAGCATTTT. This translates into CASRTGHVSNQPQHF. The chain is built from TRBV12-3 or TRBV12-4 and TRBJ1-5, with a tentative D call TRBD1 (5 bases). The CDR3 consists of 15 residues. The V gene lost 6 bases and the J gene lost 0 bases, with 12 bases spanning the gap.

This clonotype was seen only a few times. The chain is built from TRBV7-9 and TRBJ1-2; no reliable D call. V shed 4 bases and J shed 4 bases, with 13 bases lying between them. Germline lookup yields CDR1 SEHNR and CDR2 FQNEAQ (reference sequence). This CDR3 is 14 amino acids long. The CDR3: CASSYSDLGYGYTF. CDR3 in DNA: TGTGCCAGCAGCTACTCGGATCTGGGCTATGGCTACACCTTC.

This clonotype was found a few times. This chain links TRBV7-2 with TRBJ2-1, with no clear D. The CDR3 is made up of 11 amino acids. The V gene lost 5 bases and the J gene lost 12 bases, with 11 bases spanning the gap. CDR1 and CDR2 from the germline V gene are SGHTA and FQGNSA. The CDR3 reads CASSQRYGQFF. CDR3 nucleotides: TGTGCCAGCAGCCAGCGCTATGGGCAGTTCTTC.

A few counts support this clonotype. This chain uses TRBV12-3 or TRBV12-4 with TRBJ1-5; TRBD1 is a possible D gene (5 bases). Trimming removed 4 bases at V and 5 bases at J, with 18 bases between. This CDR3 comprises 16 residues. The CDR3 DNA sequence: TGTGCCAGCAGTTCCCGTAAGAGGGGCGGCGATCAGCCCCAGCATTTT. Protein sequence: CASSSRKRGGDQPQHF.

This clonotype was seen more than once but under ten times. CDR3 DNA sequence: TGCGCCAGCAGCCAAGTTAGCGGGGGGATCGGGGAGCTGTTTTTT. Translation gives CASSQVSGGIGELFF. The rearrangement joins TRBV4-3 to TRBJ2-2, with 10 nucleotides matching TRBD2. Germline V gene data show CDR1 as LGHNA and CDR2 as YSLEER. The CDR3 covers 15 residues. Germline trimming cut 1 base from V and 7 bases from J; bases unmatched to any gene: 3.

This clonotype was seen a few times. The CDR3 spells CASSYGLGQPQHF. Written as DNA, the CDR3 is TGTGCCAGCAGTTATGGCTTGGGGCAGCCCCAGCATTTT. The V call is TRBV6-6, the J call TRBJ1-5, with D hard to call. The CDR3 consists of 13 residues. Germline-derived CDR1 and CDR2 are MNHNY and SVGAGI (reference sequence). The germline V and J ends were trimmed by 3 bases and 7 bases, with 10 bases remaining between them.

This clonotype was observed a few times. The chain links TRBV11-1 to TRBJ2-3, with D uncertain. The V end lost 3 bases, the J end lost 2 bases, and 9 bases lay between the germline ends. The CDR3 totals 14 residues. Germline-derived CDR1 and CDR2 are SGHAT and FQDESV (reference sequence). The CDR3 DNA reads TGTGCCAGCAGCTTTGAGGTTTCCACAGATACGCAGTATTTT. This translates into CASSFEVSTDTQYF.

This clonotype came up a few times. V gene TRBV2 combines with J gene TRBJ2-7; a weak D match, TRBD2 (7 bases). This CDR3 spans 14 amino acids. Trimming removed 7 bases from V and 5 bases from J, with 18 bases in between. Germline V lookup: CDR1 SNHLY, CDR2 FYNNEI. As DNA, the CDR3 is TGTGCCAGCAACCTCGTCTTCGGGGGGCACGAGCAGTACTTC. Protein sequence: CASNLVFGGHEQYF. Looking up the rest from reference TRBV2 and TRBJ2-7 gives the full variable domain: EPEVTQTPSHQVTQMGQEVILRCVPISNHLYFYWYRQILGQKVEFLVSFYNNEISEKSEIFDDQFSVERPDGSNFTLKIRSTKLEDSAMYFCASNLVFGGHEQYFGPGTRLTVT.

In this sample, this clonotype turned up many times. The V call is TRBV7-3, the J call TRBJ1-1, with D perhaps matching TRBD1 (6 bases). CDR3 length equals 13 residues. From germline, CDR1 is SGHTA and CDR2 FQGTGA. Trimming pared 5 bases from V and 5 bases from J, leaving 12 bases between. The CDR3 sequence is CASSQGHQTEAFF. In DNA form, the CDR3 reads TGTGCCAGCAGCCAGGGACATCAGACTGAAGCTTTCTTT.

The chain recombines TRBV11-2 with TRBJ1-2; TRBD1 is a possible D gene (5 bases). V was trimmed by 6 bases and J by 8 bases, leaving 13 bases between them. Germline CDR1 reads SGHAT; CDR2 reads FQNNGV. The CDR3 length is 12 residues. The DNA of the CDR3 is TGTGCCAGCAGTTACAGGAACGTGGGCTACACCTTC. Its translation: CASSYRNVGYTF. The variable domain in full, completed from reference TRBV11-2 and TRBJ1-2, reads EAGVAQSPRYKIIEKRQSVAFWCNPISGHATLYWYQQILGQGPKLLIQFQNNGVVDDSQLPKDRFSAERLKGVDSTLKIQPAKLEDSAVYLCASSYRNVGYTFGSGTRLTVV.